The 24 T cell receptor beta chains below come from one sample, sequenced in a study of monozygotic twins with inflammatory bowel disease. From its re-call of the 5' RACE reads, TCRdb lists each CDR3 protein once, without DNA. Here the sample table reports about 110,000 distinct CDR3 sequences. Sequenced input: blood. These receptor sequences come from a human donor with ulcerative colitis or Crohn's disease, or a healthy co-twin of an affected twin (not recorded which).

This chain connects TRBV27 to TRBJ2-7; the D call of TRBD1 rests on TCRdb alone, since no DNA is present to check it. The germline CDR1 and CDR2 sequences are MNHEY and SMNVEV (reference sequence). The CDR3 is made up of 16 amino acids. The CDR3 spells CASSPIMTGTLGEQYF.

This chain connects TRBV7-2 to TRBJ2-3. The CDR3 covers 13 residues. Germline CDR1 is SGHTA and CDR2 is FQGNSA. The CDR3 region is CASSLASLDTQYF.

The chain carries TRBV20-1 and TRBJ2-7; TCRdb selects TRBD1, and the lack of DNA leaves this call unchecked. This CDR3 comprises 15 residues. Germline CDR1 and CDR2: DFQATT and SNEGSKA (reference sequence). CDR3 in amino acids: CSARDPVGFAYEQYF.

This rearrangement joins TRBV11-2 to TRBJ2-7; TCRdb names TRBD2, which stays unverified in the absence of DNA. This CDR3 is 16 amino acids long. The germline V gene has CDR1 SGHAT and CDR2 FQNNGV. CDR3 in amino acids: CASRLRDGASPYEQYF.

The chain employs TRBV29-1 and TRBJ1-5; TCRdb's D call, TRBD1, is unchecked because there is no DNA. The length of the CDR3 is 15 residues. Germline CDR1 and CDR2: SQVTM and ANQGSEA. CDR3 residues: CSATLPGESNQPQHF.

This sequence joins TRBV27 and TRBJ2-7; TCRdb returns TRBD1, unconfirmable since there is no DNA. CDR3 size: 15 residues. CDR1 and CDR2 from the germline V gene are MNHEY and SMNVEV (reference sequence). The CDR3 protein is CASSPLGLVSYEQYF.

This chain connects TRBV5-1 to TRBJ2-5; TCRdb outputs TRBD1, but without DNA this stays unchecked. CDR1 SGHRS and CDR2 YFSETQ come from the germline V gene. CDR3 length equals 13 residues. The CDR3 sequence is CASSLQGEETQYF.

The chain is built from TRBV12-3 or TRBV12-4 and TRBJ2-6; no DNA is available, so the TRBD1 call from TCRdb remains unchecked. The CDR3 consists of 17 residues. The CDR3 is CASSRGQGNSGANVLTF.

The genes are TRBV9 and TRBJ2-7; TCRdb gives TRBD1 as the D gene, but with no DNA this cannot be confirmed. Germline CDR1 SGDLS, CDR2 YYNGEE. This CDR3 comprises 14 residues. The CDR3 spells CASSVGTGVYEQYF. The full variable domain, with the rest looked up from reference TRBV9 and TRBJ2-7, is DSGVTQTPKHLITATGQRVTLRCSPRSGDLSVYWYQQSLDQGLQFLIQYYNGEERAKGNILERFSAQQFPDLHSELNLSSLELGDSALYFCASSVGTGVYEQYFGPGTRLTVT.

The chain links TRBV28 to TRBJ1-6; TCRdb lists TRBD1, though no DNA is available to test this call. The germline CDR1 and CDR2 sequences are MDHEN and SYDVKM. The CDR3 contains 14 residues. CDR3 region: CASSLTASNSPLHF.

The gene calls are TRBV20-1 and TRBJ1-1. Germline CDR1 reads DFQATT; CDR2 reads SNEGSKA (reference sequence). The CDR3 runs 16 residues. The CDR3 spells CSARVVSQGPNTEAFF.

The chain employs TRBV12-3 or TRBV12-4 and TRBJ2-7; TCRdb lists TRBD1, though no DNA is available to test this call. The CDR3 is 14 residues long. This chain's CDR3 is CASSSPRESYEQYF.

The rearrangement joins TRBV5-1 to TRBJ2-5; TCRdb's D call, TRBD2, is unchecked because there is no DNA. CDR3 length: 14 amino acids. Germline V gives CDR1 SGHRS, CDR2 YFSETQ. The CDR3 loop reads CASSLLGAQETQYF.

The CDR3 spells CATSDPGLAGDPDTQYF. The V and J genes are TRBV24-1 and TRBJ2-3; TCRdb lists TRBD2, though no DNA is available to test this call. The germline V gene has CDR1 KGHDR and CDR2 SFDVKD. The CDR3 is 17 amino acids.

V is TRBV5-1 and J is TRBJ2-3; TCRdb outputs TRBD2, but without DNA this stays unchecked. Germline CDR1 and CDR2: SGHRS and YFSETQ. This CDR3 has 16 amino acids. The CDR3: CASSSSSGGGTDTQYF.

This CDR3 is CATSDFMNTEAFF. The chain carries TRBV24-1 and TRBJ1-1. The CDR3 totals 13 residues. Looked up from germline, CDR1 is KGHDR and CDR2 is SFDVKD.

This chain joins TRBV3-1 and TRBJ1-6. The CDR3 has 15 residues. Germline V gene data show CDR1 as LGHDT and CDR2 as YNNKEL (reference sequence). The CDR3 here is CASSPDGYYNSPLHF.

The rearrangement uses TRBV20-1 and TRBJ1-1; TCRdb lists TRBD1, though no DNA is available to test this call. CDR3 size: 17 residues. Germline CDR1 is DFQATT and CDR2 is SNEGSKA (reference sequence). CDR3 residues: CSARDNQRTARKTEAFF.

V gene TRBV20-1 combines with J gene TRBJ2-7. CDR3 length: 11 residues. Germline V gene data show CDR1 as DFQATT and CDR2 as SNEGSKA (reference sequence). The CDR3 here is CSALDSYEQYF.

The rearrangement uses TRBV4-3 and TRBJ2-7; no DNA is available, so the TRBD1 call from TCRdb remains unchecked. The CDR3 runs to 14 residues. Per germline, CDR1 LGHNA and CDR2 YSLEER. This CDR3 reads CASSQGTGTYEQYF.

The chain has TRBV6-5 and TRBJ1-2; checking the TCRdb D call of TRBD1 is not possible without DNA. The CDR3 is 13 residues long. CDR1 is MNHEY and CDR2 is SVGAGI in the germline V gene. The CDR3 sequence: CASSRGAREGYTF.

The chain is built from TRBV2 and TRBJ1-6; TCRdb's assignment of TRBD1 cannot be checked, as there is no DNA. Germline lookup yields CDR1 SNHLY and CDR2 FYNNEI. The CDR3 totals 14 residues. The CDR3 sequence: CASSGTGEYSPLHF.

This chain uses TRBV3-1 with TRBJ1-1. In germline, CDR1 is LGHDT, CDR2 YNNKEL (reference sequence). The CDR3 runs 15 residues. The CDR3 loop is CASSQELSERTEAFF.

The CDR3 reads CASSLGWDRGHEQYF. The chain couples TRBV5-1 to TRBJ2-7; TCRdb's D gene call, TRBD1, goes unchecked for lack of DNA. The CDR3 is 15 residues long. Germline V gene data show CDR1 as SGHRS and CDR2 as YFSETQ.